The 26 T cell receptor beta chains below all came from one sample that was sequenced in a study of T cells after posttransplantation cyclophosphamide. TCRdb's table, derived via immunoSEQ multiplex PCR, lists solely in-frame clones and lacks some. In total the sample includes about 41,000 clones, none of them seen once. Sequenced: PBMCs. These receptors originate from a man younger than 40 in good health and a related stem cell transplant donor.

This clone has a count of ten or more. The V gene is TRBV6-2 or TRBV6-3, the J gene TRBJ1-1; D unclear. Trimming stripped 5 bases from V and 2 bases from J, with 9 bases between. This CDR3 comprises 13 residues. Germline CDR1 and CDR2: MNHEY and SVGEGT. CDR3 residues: CASSPPVNTEAFF. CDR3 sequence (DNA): TGTGCCAGCAGTCCCCCAGTTAACACTGAAGCTTTCTTT.

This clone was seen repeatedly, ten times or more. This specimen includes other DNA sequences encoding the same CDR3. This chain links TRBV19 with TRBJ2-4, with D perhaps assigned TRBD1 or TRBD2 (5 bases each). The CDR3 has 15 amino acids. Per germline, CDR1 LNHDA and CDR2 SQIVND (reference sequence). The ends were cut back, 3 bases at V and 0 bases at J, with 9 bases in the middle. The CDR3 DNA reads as TGTGCCAGTAGTATTCAGGGAGTAGCCAAAAACATTCAGTACTTC. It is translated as CASSIQGVAKNIQYF.

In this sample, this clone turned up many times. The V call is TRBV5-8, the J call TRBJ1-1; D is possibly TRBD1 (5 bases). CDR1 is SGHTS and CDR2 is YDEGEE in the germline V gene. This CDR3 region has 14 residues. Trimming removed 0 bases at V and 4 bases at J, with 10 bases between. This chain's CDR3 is CASSLDRRSTEAFF. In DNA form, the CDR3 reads TGTGCCAGCAGCTTGGACAGGCGGAGCACTGAAGCTTTCTTT.

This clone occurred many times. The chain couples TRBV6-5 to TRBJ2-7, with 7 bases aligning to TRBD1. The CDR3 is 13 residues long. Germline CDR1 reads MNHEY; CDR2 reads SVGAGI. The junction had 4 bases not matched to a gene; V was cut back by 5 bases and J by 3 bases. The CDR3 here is CASSNTGVYEQYF. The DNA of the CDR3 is TGTGCCAGCAGTAACACAGGGGTCTACGAGCAGTACTTC.

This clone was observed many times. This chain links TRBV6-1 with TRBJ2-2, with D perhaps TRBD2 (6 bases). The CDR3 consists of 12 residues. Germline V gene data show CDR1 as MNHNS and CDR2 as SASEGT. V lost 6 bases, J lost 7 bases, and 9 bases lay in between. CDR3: CASRKEGGELFF. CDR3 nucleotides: TGTGCCAGCAGGAAGGAGGGCGGGGAGCTGTTTTTT.

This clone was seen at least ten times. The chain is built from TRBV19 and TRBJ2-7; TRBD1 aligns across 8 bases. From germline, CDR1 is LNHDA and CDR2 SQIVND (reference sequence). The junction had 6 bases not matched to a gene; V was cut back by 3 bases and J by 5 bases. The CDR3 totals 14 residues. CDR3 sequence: CASSIRQGSNEQYF. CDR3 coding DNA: TGTGCCAGTAGTATTCGACAGGGGAGCAACGAGCAGTACTTC.

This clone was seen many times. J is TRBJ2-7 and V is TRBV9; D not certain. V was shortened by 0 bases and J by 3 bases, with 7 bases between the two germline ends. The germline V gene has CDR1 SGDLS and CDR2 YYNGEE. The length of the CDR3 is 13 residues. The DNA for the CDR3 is TGTGCCAGCAGCGTAGAGATCGGCTACGAGCAGTACTTC. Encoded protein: CASSVEIGYEQYF.

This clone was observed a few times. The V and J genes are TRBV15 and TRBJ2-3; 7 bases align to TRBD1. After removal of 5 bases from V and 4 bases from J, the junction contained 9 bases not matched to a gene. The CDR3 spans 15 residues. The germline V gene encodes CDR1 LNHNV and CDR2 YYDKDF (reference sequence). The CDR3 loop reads CATSGRTGRADTQYF. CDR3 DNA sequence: TGTGCCACCAGCGGTCGGACAGGACGCGCAGATACGCAGTATTTT.

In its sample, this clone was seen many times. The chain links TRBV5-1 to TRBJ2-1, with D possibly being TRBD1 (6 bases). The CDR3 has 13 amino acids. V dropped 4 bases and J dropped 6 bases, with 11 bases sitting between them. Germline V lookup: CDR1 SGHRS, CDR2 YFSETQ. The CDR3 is CASSPETGNEQFF. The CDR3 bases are TGCGCCAGCAGCCCAGAGACAGGCAATGAGCAGTTCTTC.

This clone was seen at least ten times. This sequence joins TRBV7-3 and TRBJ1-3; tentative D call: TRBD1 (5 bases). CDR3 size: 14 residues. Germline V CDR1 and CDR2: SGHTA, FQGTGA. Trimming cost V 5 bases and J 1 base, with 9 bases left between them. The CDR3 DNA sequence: TGTGCCAGCAGCCAGACAGCGTCTGGAAACACCATATATTTT. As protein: CASSQTASGNTIYF.

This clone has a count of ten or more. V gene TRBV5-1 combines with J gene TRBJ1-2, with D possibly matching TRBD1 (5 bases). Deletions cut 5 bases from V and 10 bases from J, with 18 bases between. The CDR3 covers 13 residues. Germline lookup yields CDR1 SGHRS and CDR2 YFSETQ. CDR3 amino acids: CASRDTGGGDYTF. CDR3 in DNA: TGCGCCAGCAGGGATACAGGAGGTGGGGACTACACCTTC.

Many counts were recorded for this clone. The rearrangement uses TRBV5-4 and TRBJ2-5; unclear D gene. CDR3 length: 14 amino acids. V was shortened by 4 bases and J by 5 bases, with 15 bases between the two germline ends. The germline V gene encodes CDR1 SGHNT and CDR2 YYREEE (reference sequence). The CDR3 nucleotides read TGTGCCAGCAGCCCCCAGACAACTCAGGAGACCCAGTACTTC. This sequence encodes CASSPQTTQETQYF.

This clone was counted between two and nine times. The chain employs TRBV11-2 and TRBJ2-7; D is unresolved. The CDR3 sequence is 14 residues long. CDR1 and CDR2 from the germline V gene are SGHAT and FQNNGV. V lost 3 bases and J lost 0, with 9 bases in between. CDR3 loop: CASSFDSDSYEQYF. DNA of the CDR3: TGTGCCAGCAGCTTTGACTCCGACTCCTACGAGCAGTACTTC.

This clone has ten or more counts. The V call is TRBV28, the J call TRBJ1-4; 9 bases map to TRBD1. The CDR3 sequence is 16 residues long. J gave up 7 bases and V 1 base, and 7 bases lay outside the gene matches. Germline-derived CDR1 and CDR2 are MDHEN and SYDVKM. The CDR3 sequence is CASSLYGTGRVEKLFF. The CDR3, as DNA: TGTGCCAGCAGTTTATATGGGACAGGGCGGGTTGAAAAACTGTTTTTT.

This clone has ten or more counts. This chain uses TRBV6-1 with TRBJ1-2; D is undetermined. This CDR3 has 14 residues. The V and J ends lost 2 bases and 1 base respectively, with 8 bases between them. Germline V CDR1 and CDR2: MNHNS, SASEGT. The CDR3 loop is CASSENDFNYGYTF. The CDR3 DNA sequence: TGTGCCAGCAGTGAAAACGACTTTAACTATGGCTACACCTTC.

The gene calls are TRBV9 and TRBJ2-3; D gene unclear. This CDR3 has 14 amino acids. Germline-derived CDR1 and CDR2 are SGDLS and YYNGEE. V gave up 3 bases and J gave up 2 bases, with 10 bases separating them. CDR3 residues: CASSASAATDTQYF. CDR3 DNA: TGTGCCAGCAGCGCATCGGCGGCCACAGATACGCAGTATTTT.

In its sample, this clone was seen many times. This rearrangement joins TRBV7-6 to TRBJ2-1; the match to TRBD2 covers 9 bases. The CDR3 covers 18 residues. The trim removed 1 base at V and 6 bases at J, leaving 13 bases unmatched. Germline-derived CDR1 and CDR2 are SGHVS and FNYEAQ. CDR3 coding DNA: TGTGCCAGCAGCTTAGTGGGTTGGGGACTAGCCGTCCGCAATGAGCAGTTCTTC. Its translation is CASSLVGWGLAVRNEQFF.

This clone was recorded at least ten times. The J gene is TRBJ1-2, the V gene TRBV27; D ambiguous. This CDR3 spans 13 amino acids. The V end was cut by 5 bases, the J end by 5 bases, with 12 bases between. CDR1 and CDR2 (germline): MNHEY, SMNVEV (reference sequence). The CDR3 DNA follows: TGTGCCAGCAGTAACAACCAGAAGTATGGCTACACCTTC. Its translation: CASSNNQKYGYTF.

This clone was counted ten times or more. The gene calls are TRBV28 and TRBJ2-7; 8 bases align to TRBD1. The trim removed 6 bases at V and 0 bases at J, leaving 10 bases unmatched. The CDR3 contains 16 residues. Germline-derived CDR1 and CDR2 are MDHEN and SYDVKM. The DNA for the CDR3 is TGTGCCAGCAGCCTCCCCAGGGGGCTATACTCCTACGAGCAGTACTTC. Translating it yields CASSLPRGLYSYEQYF.

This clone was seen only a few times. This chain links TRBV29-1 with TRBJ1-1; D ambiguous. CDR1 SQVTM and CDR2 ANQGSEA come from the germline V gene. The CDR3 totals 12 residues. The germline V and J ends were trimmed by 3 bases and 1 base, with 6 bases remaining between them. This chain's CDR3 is CSVEKGNTEAFF. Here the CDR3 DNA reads TGCAGCGTTGAGAAAGGGAACACTGAAGCTTTCTTT.

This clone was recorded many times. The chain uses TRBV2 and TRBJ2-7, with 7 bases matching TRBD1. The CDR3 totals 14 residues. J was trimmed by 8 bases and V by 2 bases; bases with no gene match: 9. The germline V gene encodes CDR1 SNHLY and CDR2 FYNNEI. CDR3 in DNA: TGTGCCAGCAGTGAATTGGGTCAGGGGGTTAAGCAGTACTTC. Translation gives CASSELGQGVKQYF. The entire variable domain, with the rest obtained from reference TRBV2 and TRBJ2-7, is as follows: EPEVTQTPSHQVTQMGQEVILRCVPISNHLYFYWYRQILGQKVEFLVSFYNNEISEKSEIFDDQFSVERPDGSNFTLKIRSTKLEDSAMYFCASSELGQGVKQYFGPGTRLTVT.

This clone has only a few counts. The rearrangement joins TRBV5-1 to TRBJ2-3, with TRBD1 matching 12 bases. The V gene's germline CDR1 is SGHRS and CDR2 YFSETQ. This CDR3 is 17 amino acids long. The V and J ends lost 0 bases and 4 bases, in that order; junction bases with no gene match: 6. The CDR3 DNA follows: TGCGCCAGCAGCTTGGGGGGGACAGGGGGCATCCCAGATACGCAGTATTTT. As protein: CASSLGGTGGIPDTQYF.

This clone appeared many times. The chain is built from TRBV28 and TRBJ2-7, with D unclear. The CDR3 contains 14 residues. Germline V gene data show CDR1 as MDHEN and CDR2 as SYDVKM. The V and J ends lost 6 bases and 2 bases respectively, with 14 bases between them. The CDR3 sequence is CASRPRSMAYEQYF. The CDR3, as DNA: TGTGCCAGCAGGCCCCGGTCCATGGCCTACGAGCAGTACTTC.

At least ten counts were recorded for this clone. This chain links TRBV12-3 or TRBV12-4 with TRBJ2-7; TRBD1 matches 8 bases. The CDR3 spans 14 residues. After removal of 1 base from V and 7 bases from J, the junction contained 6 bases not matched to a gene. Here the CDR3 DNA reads TGTGCCAGCAGTTTAGTTCAGGGGGCTGGGGAGCAGTACTTC. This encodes CASSLVQGAGEQYF.

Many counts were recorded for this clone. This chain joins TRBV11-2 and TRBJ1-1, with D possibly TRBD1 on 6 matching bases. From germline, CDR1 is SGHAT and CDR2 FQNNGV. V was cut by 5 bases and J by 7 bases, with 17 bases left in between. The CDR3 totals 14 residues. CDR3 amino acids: CASSPGQFAHEAFF. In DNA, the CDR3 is TGTGCCAGCAGCCCCGGACAGTTTGCGCATGAAGCTTTCTTT.

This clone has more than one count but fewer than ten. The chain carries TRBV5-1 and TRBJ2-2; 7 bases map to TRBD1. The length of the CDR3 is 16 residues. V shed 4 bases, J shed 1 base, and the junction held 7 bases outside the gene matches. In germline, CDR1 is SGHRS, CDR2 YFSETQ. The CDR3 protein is CASSKRQGVNTGELFF. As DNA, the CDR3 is TGCGCCAGCAGCAAGAGACAGGGTGTGAACACCGGGGAGCTGTTTTTT.